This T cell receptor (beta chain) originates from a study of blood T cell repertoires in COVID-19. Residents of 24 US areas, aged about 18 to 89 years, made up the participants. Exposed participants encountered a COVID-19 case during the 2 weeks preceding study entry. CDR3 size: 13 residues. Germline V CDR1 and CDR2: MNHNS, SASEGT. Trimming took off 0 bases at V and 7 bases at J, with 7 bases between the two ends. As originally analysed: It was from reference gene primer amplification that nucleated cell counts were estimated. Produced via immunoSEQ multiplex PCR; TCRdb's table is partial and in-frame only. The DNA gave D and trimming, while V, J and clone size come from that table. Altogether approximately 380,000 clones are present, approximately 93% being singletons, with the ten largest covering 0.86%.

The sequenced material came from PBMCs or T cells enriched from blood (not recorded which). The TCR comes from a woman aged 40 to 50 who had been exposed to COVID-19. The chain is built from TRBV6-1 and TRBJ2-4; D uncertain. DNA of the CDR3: TGTGCCAGCAGTGAAGCCCGCGTGAACATTCAGTACTTC. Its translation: CASSEARVNIQYF.